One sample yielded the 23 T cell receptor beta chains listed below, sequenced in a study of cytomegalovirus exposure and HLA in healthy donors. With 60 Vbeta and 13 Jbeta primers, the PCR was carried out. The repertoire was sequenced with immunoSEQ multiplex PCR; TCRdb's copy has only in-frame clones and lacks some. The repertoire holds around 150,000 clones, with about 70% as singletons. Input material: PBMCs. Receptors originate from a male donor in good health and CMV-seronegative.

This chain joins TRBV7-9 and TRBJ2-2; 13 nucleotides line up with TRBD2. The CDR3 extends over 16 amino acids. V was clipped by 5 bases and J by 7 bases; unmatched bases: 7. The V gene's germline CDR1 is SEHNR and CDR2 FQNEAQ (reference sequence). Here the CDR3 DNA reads TGTGCCAGCAGCCCCGGGACTAGCGGGATCGACGGGGAGCTGTTTTTT. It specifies CASSPGTSGIDGELFF.

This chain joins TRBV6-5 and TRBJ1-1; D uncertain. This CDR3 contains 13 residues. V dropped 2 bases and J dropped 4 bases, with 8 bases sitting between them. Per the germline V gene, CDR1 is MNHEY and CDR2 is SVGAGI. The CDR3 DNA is TGTGCCAGCAGTTACCGCGACTCCACTGAAGCTTTCTTT. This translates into CASSYRDSTEAFF.

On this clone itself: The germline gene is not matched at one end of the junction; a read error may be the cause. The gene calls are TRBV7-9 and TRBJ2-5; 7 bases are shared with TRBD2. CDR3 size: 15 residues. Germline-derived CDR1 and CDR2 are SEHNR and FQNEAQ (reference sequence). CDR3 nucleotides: TGTTCCAGCAGCTTAGCGAGAGTAGCGGGAGAGACCCAGTACTTC. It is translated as CSSSLARVAGETQYF.

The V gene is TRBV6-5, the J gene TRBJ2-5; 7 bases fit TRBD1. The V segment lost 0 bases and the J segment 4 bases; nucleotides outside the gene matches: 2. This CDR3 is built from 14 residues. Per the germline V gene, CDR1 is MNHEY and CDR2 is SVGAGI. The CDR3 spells CASSYSGQIETQYF. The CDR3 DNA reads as TGTGCCAGCAGTTACTCGGGACAGATAGAGACCCAGTACTTC.

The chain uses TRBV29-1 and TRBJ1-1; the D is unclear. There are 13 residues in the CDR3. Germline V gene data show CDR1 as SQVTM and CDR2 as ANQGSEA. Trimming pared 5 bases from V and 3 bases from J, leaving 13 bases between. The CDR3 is CSVNGLLDTEAFF. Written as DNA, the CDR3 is TGCAGCGTTAACGGACTTCTAGACACTGAAGCTTTCTTT. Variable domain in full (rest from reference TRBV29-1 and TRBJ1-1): SAVISQKPSRDICQRGTSLTIQCQVDSQVTMMFWYRQQPGQSLTLIATANQGSEATYESGFVIDKFPISRPNLTFSTLTVSNMSPEDSSIYLCSVNGLLDTEAFFGQGTRLTVV.

Here the CDR3 reads CASSQSSSGETYNEQFF. The CDR3 DNA is TGTGCCAGCAGCCAATCCTCTAGCGGGGAGACCTACAATGAGCAGTTCTTC. This chain links TRBV16 with TRBJ2-1; TRBD2 agrees at 9 bases. V shed 0 bases and J 2 bases; nucleotides not matched to a gene: 5. This CDR3 is 17 amino acids long. Germline loops: CDR1 KGHSY, CDR2 FQNENV.

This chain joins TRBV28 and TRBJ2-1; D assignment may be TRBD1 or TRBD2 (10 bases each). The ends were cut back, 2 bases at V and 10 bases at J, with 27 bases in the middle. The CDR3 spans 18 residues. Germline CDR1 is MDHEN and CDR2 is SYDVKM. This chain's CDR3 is CASSLRDRGLLAGDEQFF. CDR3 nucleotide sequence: TGTGCCAGCAGTTTACGGGACAGGGGATTGCTAGCGGGAGACGAGCAGTTCTTC.

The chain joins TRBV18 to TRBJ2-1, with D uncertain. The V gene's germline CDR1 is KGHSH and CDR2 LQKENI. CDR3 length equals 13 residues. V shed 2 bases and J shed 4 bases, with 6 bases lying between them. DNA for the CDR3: TGTGCCAGCTCACCAACTACGTACAATGAGCAGTTCTTC. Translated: CASSPTTYNEQFF.

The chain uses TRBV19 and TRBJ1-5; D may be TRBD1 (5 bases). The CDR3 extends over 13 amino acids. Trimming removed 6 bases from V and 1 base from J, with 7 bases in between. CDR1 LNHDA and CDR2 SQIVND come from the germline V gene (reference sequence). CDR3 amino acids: CASSYRSNQPQHF. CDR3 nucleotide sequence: TGTGCCAGTAGCTACAGGAGCAATCAGCCCCAGCATTTT.

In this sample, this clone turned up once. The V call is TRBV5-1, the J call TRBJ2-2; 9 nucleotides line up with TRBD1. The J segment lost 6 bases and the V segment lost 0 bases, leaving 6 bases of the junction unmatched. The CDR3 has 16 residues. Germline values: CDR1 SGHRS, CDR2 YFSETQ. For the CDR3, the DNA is TGCGCCAGCAGCTTGGAGGGACAGGGCGTCCCCGGGGAGCTGTTTTTT. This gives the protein CASSLEGQGVPGELFF.

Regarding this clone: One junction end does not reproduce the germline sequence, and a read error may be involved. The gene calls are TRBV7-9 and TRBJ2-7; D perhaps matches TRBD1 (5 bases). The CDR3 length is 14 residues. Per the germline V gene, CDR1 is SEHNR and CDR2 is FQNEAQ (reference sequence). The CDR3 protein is CSSSLDSNSYEQYF. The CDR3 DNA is TGTTCCAGCAGCTTAGACAGCAACTCCTACGAGCAGTACTTC.

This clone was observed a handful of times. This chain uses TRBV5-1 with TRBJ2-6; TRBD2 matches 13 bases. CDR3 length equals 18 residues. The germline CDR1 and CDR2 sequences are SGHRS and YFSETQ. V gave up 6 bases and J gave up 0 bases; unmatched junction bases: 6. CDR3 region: CASTTSGGSPSGANVLTF. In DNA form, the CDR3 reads TGCGCCAGCACGACTAGCGGGGGGTCCCCCTCTGGGGCCAACGTCCTGACTTTC.

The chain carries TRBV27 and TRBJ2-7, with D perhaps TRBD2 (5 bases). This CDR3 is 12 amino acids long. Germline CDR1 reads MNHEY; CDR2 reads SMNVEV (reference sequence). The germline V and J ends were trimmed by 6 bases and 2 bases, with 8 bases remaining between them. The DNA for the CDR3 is TGTGCCAGCAGCGAGGGAGCCTACGAGCAGTACTTC. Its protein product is CASSEGAYEQYF.

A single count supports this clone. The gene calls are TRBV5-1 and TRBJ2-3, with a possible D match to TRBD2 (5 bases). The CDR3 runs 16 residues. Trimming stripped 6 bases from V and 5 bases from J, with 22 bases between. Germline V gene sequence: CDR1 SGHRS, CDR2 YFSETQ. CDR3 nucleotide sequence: TGCGCCAGCACCTTATCCCCCCTGACTGGGAGAGATACGCAGTATTTT. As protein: CASTLSPLTGRDTQYF.

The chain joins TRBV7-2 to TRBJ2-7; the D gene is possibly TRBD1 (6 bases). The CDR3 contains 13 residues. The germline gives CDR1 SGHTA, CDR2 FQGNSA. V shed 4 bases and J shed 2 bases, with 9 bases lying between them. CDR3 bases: TGTGCCAGCAGCTCACAGGGTGCCTACGAGCAGTACTTC. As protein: CASSSQGAYEQYF.

CDR3 residues: CASSFGATPGNTIYF. The CDR3 DNA reads as TGTGCCAGCAGTTTTGGGGCTACCCCTGGAAACACCATATATTTT. The J gene is TRBJ1-3, the V gene TRBV28; D possibly corresponds to TRBD1 (5 bases). Germline-derived CDR1 and CDR2 are MDHEN and SYDVKM. The CDR3 is 15 residues long. Trimming stripped 3 bases from V and 2 bases from J, with 11 bases between.

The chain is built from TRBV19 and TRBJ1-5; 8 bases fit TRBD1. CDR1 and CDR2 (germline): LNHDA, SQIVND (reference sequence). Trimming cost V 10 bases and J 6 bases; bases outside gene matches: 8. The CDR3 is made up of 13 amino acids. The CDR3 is CATPDRDSQPQHF. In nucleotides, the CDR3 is TGTGCCACCCCGGACAGGGATAGTCAGCCCCAGCATTTT.

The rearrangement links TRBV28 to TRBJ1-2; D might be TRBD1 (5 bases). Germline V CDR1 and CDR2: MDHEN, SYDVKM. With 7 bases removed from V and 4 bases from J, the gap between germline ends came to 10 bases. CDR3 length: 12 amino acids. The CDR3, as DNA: TGTGCCAGCACCCTTAGGGGCTATGGCTACACCTTC. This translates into CASTLRGYGYTF.

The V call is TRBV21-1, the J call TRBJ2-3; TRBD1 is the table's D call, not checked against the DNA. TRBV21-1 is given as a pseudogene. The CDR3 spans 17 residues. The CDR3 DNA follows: TGTGCCAGCAGCGGAGTGTTGGGGACAGGGGGCAGTGATACGCAGTATTTT. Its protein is CASSGVLGTGGSDTQYF.

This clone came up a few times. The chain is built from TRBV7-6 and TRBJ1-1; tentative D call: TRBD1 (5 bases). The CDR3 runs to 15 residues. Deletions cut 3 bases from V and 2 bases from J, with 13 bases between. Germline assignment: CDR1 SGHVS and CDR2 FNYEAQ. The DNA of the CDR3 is TGTGCCAGCAGCTTTCCTGCTGGACACAACACTGAAGCTTTCTTT. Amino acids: CASSFPAGHNTEAFF.

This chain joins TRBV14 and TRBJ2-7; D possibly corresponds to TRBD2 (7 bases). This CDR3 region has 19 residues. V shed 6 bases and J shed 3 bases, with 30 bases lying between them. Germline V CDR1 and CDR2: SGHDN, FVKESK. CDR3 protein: CASSSYIWRGGHPDYEQYF. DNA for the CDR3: TGTGCCAGCAGTTCTTACATCTGGCGCGGGGGACATCCCGACTACGAGCAGTACTTC.

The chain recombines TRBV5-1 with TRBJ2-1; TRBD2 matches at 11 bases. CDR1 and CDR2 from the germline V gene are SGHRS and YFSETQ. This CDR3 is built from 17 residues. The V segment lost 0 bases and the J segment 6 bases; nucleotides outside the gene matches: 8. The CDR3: CASSLARGTSGSNEQFF. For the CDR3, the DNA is TGCGCCAGCAGCTTGGCTCGAGGGACTAGCGGAAGCAATGAGCAGTTCTTC. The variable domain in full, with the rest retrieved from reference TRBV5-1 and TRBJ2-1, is KAGVTQTPRYLIKTRGQQVTLSCSPISGHRSVSWYQQTPGQGLQFLFEYFSETQRNKGNFPGRFSGRQFSNSRSEMNVSTLELGDSALYLCASSLARGTSGSNEQFFGPGTRLTVL.

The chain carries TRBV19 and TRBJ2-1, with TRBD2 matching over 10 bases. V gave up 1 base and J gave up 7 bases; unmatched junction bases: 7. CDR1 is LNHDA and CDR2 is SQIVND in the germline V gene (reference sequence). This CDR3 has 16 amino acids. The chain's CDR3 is CASSIGASGSLNEQFF. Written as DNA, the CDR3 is TGTGCCAGTAGTATAGGGGCTAGCGGGAGCCTAAATGAGCAGTTCTTC. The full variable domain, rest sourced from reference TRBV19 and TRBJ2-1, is DGGITQSPKYLFRKEGQNVTLSCEQNLNHDAMYWYRQDPGQGLRLIYYSQIVNDFQKGDIAEGYSVSREKKESFPLTVTSAQKNPTAFYLCASSIGASGSLNEQFFGPGTRLTVL.